The next 15 T cell receptor beta chains were all read from a single sample in a study of T cell changes during pregnancy in multiple sclerosis. Profiled with immunoSEQ multiplex PCR; TCRdb holds only in-frame clones, not every one. The sample holds approximately 98,000 clones, just over 90% seen once. This material consisted of peripheral blood, taken after pregnancy. These receptors originate from a female donor in good health, enrolled as a control in a pregnancy study.

The gene calls are TRBV5-4 and TRBJ1-1; no clear D. The V end was cut by 6 bases, the J end by 0 bases, with 9 bases between. CDR1 is SGHNT, CDR2 YYREEE, per germline (reference sequence). The CDR3 loop spans 13 amino acids. The CDR3 DNA reads TGTGCCAGCACCCATAACATGAACACTGAAGCTTTCTTT. Encoded protein: CASTHNMNTEAFF.

The chain links TRBV6-6 to TRBJ2-5, with 12 bases fitting TRBD2. Trimming took 7 bases from V and 5 from J; bases not matched to a gene: 8. CDR1 is MNHNY and CDR2 is SVGAGI in the germline V gene (reference sequence). The CDR3 contains 15 residues. CDR3 sequence (DNA): TGTGCCAGCAACCTATTCGGACTAGCGGGGGAGACCCAGTACTTC. It specifies CASNLFGLAGETQYF.

The J gene is TRBJ1-4, the V gene TRBV28; no clear D. Trimming took 3 bases from V and 0 from J, leaving 8 bases between them. From germline, CDR1 is MDHEN and CDR2 SYDVKM. The CDR3 extends over 15 amino acids. CDR3 DNA sequence: TGTGCCAGCAGTTTTCTGGCAGCAACTAATGAAAAACTGTTTTTT. As protein: CASSFLAATNEKLFF.

The chain joins TRBV7-3 to TRBJ2-1; 8 bases are a match to TRBD1. The CDR3 is 13 residues long. V shed 5 bases and J 9 bases; nucleotides not matched to a gene: 6. Per germline, CDR1 SGHTA and CDR2 FQGTGA. The CDR3 bases are TGTGCCAGCAGCGTCGGACAGGGCGTTGAGCAGTTCTTC. It translates to CASSVGQGVEQFF.

The chain combines TRBV6-1 with TRBJ1-5; 8 nucleotides agree with TRBD1. CDR3 length equals 15 residues. Per the germline V gene, CDR1 is MNHNS and CDR2 is SASEGT. With V trimmed by 5 bases and J by 3 bases, 6 bases remained unmatched. The DNA for the CDR3 is TGTGCCAGCAGTAACTACAGGGGGGACAATCAGCCCCAGCATTTT. This sequence encodes CASSNYRGDNQPQHF.

The chain uses TRBV5-8 and TRBJ1-1; D unclear. The CDR3 spans 14 residues. Trimming took off 4 bases at V and 4 bases at J, with 14 bases between the two ends. Per germline, CDR1 SGHTS and CDR2 YDEGEE. CDR3 sequence reads: CASSPIGLSTEAFF. In nucleotides, the CDR3 is TGTGCCAGCAGCCCCATTGGGCTAAGCACTGAAGCTTTCTTT.

This clone was picked up one time. V and J are TRBV5-1 and TRBJ2-5, with D unresolved. The CDR3 totals 11 residues. Germline CDR1 SGHRS, CDR2 YFSETQ. Trimming took 4 bases from V and 1 from J, leaving 2 bases between them. CDR3: CASSLQETQYF. CDR3 DNA: TGCGCCAGCAGCCTCCAAGAGACCCAGTACTTC.

The chain combines TRBV29-1 with TRBJ1-2; weak D call: TRBD1 (6 bases). CDR3 length: 14 residues. Germline V CDR1 and CDR2: SQVTM, ANQGSEA. V lost 0 bases, J lost 8 bases, and 16 bases lay in between. CDR3 amino acids: CSVEEVGGLGGYTF. The CDR3 DNA is TGCAGCGTTGAAGAAGTCGGGGGGCTGGGGGGCTACACCTTC.

The rearrangement uses TRBV5-1 and TRBJ1-5; 7 bases match TRBD1. The germline CDR1 and CDR2 sequences are SGHRS and YFSETQ. The ends lost 0 bases at V and 4 bases at J; junction bases unmatched: 4. This CDR3 spans 15 amino acids. The CDR3 region has the DNA TGCGCCAGCAGCTTGGAAGGGGGCTGGAATCAGCCCCAGCATTTT. Its protein product is CASSLEGGWNQPQHF.

The chain is built from TRBV5-6 and TRBJ2-2; TRBD1 matches at 8 bases. V was clipped by 0 bases and J by 4 bases; unmatched bases: 5. The CDR3 runs 16 residues. Germline CDR1 and CDR2: SGHDT and YYEEEE. The CDR3 nucleotides are TGTGCCAGCAGCTTGGCCTTAGACAGGGGCACCGGGGAGCTGTTTTTT. Its translation: CASSLALDRGTGELFF.

This rearrangement joins TRBV19 to TRBJ1-2, with TRBD1 matching over 9 bases. CDR3 length: 13 amino acids. Germline V gives CDR1 LNHDA, CDR2 SQIVND (reference sequence). V lost 7 bases to trimming and J lost 8 bases; unmatched junction nucleotides: 8. The CDR3 spells CASTLGQGVGYTF. CDR3 sequence (DNA): TGTGCCAGTACCTTGGGACAGGGTGTAGGCTACACCTTC.

The chain recombines TRBV6-4 with TRBJ2-2; 9 bases are a match to TRBD1. The CDR3 sequence is 14 residues long. V shed 4 bases and J 4 bases; nucleotides not matched to a gene: 1. Germline CDR1 MRHNA, CDR2 SNTAGT. This CDR3 is CASSVDRGTGELFF. CDR3 bases: TGTGCCAGCAGTGTGGACAGGGGCACCGGGGAGCTGTTTTTT.

Only one count was recorded for this clone. The rearrangement uses TRBV7-2 and TRBJ2-1, with 8 nucleotides matching TRBD2. Germline loops: CDR1 SGHTA, CDR2 FQGNSA. CDR3 size: 16 residues. Trimming cost V 2 bases and J 7 bases; bases outside gene matches: 10. The CDR3 sequence: CASSLRSGISKNEQFF. In DNA form, the CDR3 reads TGTGCCAGCAGCTTACGTAGCGGGATATCTAAAAATGAGCAGTTCTTC.

The chain joins TRBV19 to TRBJ1-1, with unresolved D. The V gene lost 9 bases and the J gene lost 1 base, with 9 bases spanning the gap. Germline assignment: CDR1 LNHDA and CDR2 SQIVND (reference sequence). The CDR3 consists of 12 residues. CDR3 bases: TGTGCCAGCGAGGCCTCGAACACTGAAGCTTTCTTT. Translated: CASEASNTEAFF.

In this sample, this clone turned up once. The rearrangement links TRBV7-9 to TRBJ1-2, with a tentative D call TRBD1 (5 bases). With 0 bases removed from V and 8 bases from J, the gap between germline ends came to 10 bases. The CDR3 consists of 13 residues. From germline, CDR1 is SEHNR and CDR2 FQNEAQ (reference sequence). The CDR3 is CASSLAGREGYTF. CDR3 coding DNA: TGTGCCAGCAGCTTAGCGGGCAGGGAAGGCTACACCTTC.